This passage covers 4 T cell receptor beta chains from one sample sequenced in a study of blood T cell repertoires in COVID-19. Some clones are missing from TCRdb's copy, which holds only in-frame ones; the method was immunoSEQ multiplex PCR. Seen here are about 170,000 clones, around 85% observed once, and the top ten hold under 4%. Sequenced material: peripheral blood. These receptors were obtained from a human donor with acute or convalescent COVID-19. The donor label of this sample is uncertain.

The V gene is TRBV28, the J gene TRBJ1-1, with no clear D. The CDR3 is made up of 12 amino acids. Germline CDR1 and CDR2: MDHEN and SYDVKM. V was shortened by 7 bases and J by 7 bases, with 13 bases between the two germline ends. CDR3 nucleotides: TGTGCCAGCACCAGAGTCCGGGGTGAAGCTTTCTTT. Protein sequence: CASTRVRGEAFF.

V gene TRBV6-2 or TRBV6-3 combines with J gene TRBJ2-5; 9 nucleotides line up with TRBD2. Losses at the gene ends were 2 bases for V and 7 bases for J; bases not matched to a gene: 8. The germline gives CDR1 MNHEY, CDR2 SVGEGT. This CDR3 is 15 amino acids long. Here the CDR3 reads CASSYPGLARGTQYF. CDR3 bases: TGTGCCAGCAGTTACCCCGGACTAGCGCGAGGGACCCAGTACTTC.

In its sample, this clone was seen a few times. The chain links TRBV19 to TRBJ1-2; 8 positions agree with TRBD1. Germline V gene data show CDR1 as LNHDA and CDR2 as SQIVND (reference sequence). The V segment lost 5 bases and the J segment 8 bases; nucleotides outside the gene matches: 16. There are 16 residues in the CDR3. The CDR3 spells CASSSELLWDRRGYTF. CDR3 bases: TGTGCCAGTAGTTCAGAGTTACTGTGGGACAGGCGGGGCTACACCTTC.

V and J are TRBV27 and TRBJ2-5; possible D gene TRBD1, 6 bases. Germline V gene lookup returns CDR1 MNHEY and CDR2 SMNVEV (reference sequence). This CDR3 is built from 20 residues. The ends were cut back, 5 bases at V and 2 bases at J, with 30 bases in the middle. The DNA of the CDR3 is TGTGCCAGCAGTCCCCTCCCCTTTATACAGGGCCGTGGGGTTCAAGAGACCCAGTACTTC. As protein: CASSPLPFIQGRGVQETQYF.